The TCR beta chain described here comes from a study of T cell repertoires in cytomegalovirus infection. Study information: CMV infection plus the matching HLA type was flagged by public TCR beta signatures.

TCRdb passed the reads through MiXCR, listing each CDR3 protein once. The sample has about 160,000 distinct CDR3 sequences; about a fifth are singletons. Losses at the gene ends were 5 bases for V and 3 bases for J; bases not matched to a gene: 10. This CDR3 comprises 16 residues. CDR1 and CDR2 from the germline V gene are SGHVS and FQNEAQ. Study conclusions and caveats: The ex vivo response was dominated by HLA-C-restricted CMV-specific TCR beta clonotypes.

Relative to its sample, this clonotype is large (0.1 to 1%). Its antigen remains unknown. This chain uses TRBV7-8 with TRBJ2-1, with 7 bases fitting TRBD2. The receptor comes from a human donor in good health (CMV status not recorded). Some clones in this sample may be carry-over from other donors' samples. The source was CD8+ T cells from cultured PBMCs, collected from culture after CMV antigen stimulation. The DNA of the CDR3 is TGTGCCAGCAGCCCCCGTCGGGGGGTGGTCTACAATGAGCAGTTCTTC. Translated, it gives CASSPRRGVVYNEQFF. The full variable domain, its missing parts supplied by reference TRBV7-8 and TRBJ2-1, is GAGVSQSPRYKVAKRGQDVALRCDPISGHVSLFWYQQALGQGPEFLTYFQNEAQLDKSGLPSDRFFAERPEGSVSTLKIQRTQQEDSAVYLCASSPRRGVVYNEQFFGPGTRLTVL.